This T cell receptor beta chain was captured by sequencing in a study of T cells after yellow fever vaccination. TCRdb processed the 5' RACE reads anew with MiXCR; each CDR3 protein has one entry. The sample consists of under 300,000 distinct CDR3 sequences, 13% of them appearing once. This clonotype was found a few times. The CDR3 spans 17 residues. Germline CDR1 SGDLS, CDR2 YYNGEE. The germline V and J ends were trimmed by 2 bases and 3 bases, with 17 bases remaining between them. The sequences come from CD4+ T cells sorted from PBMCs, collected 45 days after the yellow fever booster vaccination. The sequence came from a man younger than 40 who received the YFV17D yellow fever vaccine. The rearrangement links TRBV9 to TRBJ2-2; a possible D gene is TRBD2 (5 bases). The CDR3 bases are TGTGCCAGCAGCGTCCGAGGAGAGGGTCGGGACACCGGGGAGCTGTTTTTT. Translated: CASSVRGEGRDTGELFF.